This T cell receptor (beta chain) was sequenced during a study of cytomegalovirus exposure and HLA in healthy donors. The study ran its PCR with 60 Vbeta and 13 Jbeta primers. This table comes from immunoSEQ multiplex PCR, and its TCRdb copy is limited to in-frame clones, with some not included. The sample holds under 150,000 clones, roughly four fifths seen once. Germline lookup yields CDR1 LNHDA and CDR2 SQIVND (reference sequence). The CDR3 spans 16 residues. Trimming at V came to 3 bases and at J to 0 bases, leaving 4 bases not matched to a gene. This clone was detected only a few times. This clonotype was sampled from a woman between 35 and 50 years old in good health and CMV-seropositive. The sequencing input was PBMCs. The V call is TRBV19, the J call TRBJ2-1, with 8 bases that match TRBD2. The CDR3 DNA follows: TGTGCCAGTAGTATTTCCGGGACTAGCTCCTACAATGAGCAGTTCTTC. Protein: CASSISGTSSYNEQFF.